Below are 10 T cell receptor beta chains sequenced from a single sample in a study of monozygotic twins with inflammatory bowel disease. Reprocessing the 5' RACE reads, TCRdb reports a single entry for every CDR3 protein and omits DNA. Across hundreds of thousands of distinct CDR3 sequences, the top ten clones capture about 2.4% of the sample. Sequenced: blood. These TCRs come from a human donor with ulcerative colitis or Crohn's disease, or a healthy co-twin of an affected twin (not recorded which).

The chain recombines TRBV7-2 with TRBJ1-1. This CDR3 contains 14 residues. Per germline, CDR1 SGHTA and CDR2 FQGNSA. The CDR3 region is CASSLVLMNTEAFF.

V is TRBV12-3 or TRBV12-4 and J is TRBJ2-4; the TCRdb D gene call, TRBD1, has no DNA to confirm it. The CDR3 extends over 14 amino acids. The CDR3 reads CASSPLAGWDIQYF.

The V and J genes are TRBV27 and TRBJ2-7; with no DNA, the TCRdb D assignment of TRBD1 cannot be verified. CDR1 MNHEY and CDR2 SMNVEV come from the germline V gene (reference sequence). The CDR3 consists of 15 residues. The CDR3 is CASSFRDSLFYEQYF.

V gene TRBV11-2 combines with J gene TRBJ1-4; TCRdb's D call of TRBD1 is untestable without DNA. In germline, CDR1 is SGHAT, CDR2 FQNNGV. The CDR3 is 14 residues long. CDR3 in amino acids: CASSPGTGWEKLFF.

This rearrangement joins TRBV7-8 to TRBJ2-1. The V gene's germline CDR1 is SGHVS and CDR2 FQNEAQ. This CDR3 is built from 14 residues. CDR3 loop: CASSHYLSYNEQFF.

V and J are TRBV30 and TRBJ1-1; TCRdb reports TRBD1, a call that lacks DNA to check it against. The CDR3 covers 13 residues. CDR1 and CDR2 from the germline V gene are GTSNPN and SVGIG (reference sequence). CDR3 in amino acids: CAWRGNRGTEAFF. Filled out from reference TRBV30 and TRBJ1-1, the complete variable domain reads SQTIHQWPATLVQPVGSPLSLECTVEGTSNPNLYWYRQAAGRGLQLLFYSVGIGQISSEVPQNLSASRPQDRQFILSSKKLLLSDSGFYLCAWRGNRGTEAFFGQGTRLTVV.

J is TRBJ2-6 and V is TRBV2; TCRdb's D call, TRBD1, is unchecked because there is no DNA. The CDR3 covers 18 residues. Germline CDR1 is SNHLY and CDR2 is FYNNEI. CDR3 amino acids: CASRLASRGGSGANVLTF.

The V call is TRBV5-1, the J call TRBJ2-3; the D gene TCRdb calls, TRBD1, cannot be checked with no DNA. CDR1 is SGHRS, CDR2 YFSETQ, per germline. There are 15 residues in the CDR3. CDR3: CASSRDRQRGDTQYF.

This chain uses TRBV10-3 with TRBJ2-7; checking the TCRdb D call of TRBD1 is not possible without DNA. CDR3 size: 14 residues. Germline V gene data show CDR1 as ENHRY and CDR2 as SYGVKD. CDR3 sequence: CAISPPGVPYEQYF.

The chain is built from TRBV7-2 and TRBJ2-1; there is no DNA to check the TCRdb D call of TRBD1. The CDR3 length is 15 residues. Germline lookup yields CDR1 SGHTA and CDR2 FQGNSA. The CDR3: CASSPGQLRYNEQFF. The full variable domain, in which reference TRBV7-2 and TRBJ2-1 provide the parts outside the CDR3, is GAGVSQSPSNKVTEKGKDVELRCDPISGHTALYWYRQSLGQGLEFLIYFQGNSAPDKSGLPSDRFSAERTGGSVSTLTIQRTQQEDSAVYLCASSPGQLRYNEQFFGPGTRLTVL.